The 32 T cell receptor beta chains given below trace back to one sample, sequenced in a study of blood T cell repertoires in COVID-19. Assay: immunoSEQ multiplex PCR; the TCRdb copy retains only in-frame clones and omits some. In the table there are hundreds of thousands of clones, roughly nine tenths of which are singletons. Sequencing was done on a sample of PBMCs or T cells enriched from blood (not recorded which). The source of these receptors is a man aged 18 to 30 who had recovered from COVID-19.

This chain uses TRBV15 with TRBJ2-7; 7 bases map to TRBD2. Germline CDR1 reads LNHNV; CDR2 reads YYDKDF (reference sequence). The CDR3 has 17 residues. J was trimmed by 6 bases and V by 3 bases; bases with no gene match: 17. The CDR3 DNA reads as TGTGCCACCAGCAGGATAGCGGGCGGGGCCCTCCCCTCCGAGCAGTACTTC. Translated, it gives CATSRIAGGALPSEQYF.

J is TRBJ2-4 and V is TRBV7-2; the D gene is possibly TRBD2 (6 bases). Between the trimmed V and J ends, which lost 1 base and 1 base, there was a span of 8 bases. Per germline, CDR1 SGHTA and CDR2 FQGNSA. The CDR3 contains 15 residues. This CDR3 reads CASSLGDFAKNIQYF. CDR3 DNA sequence: TGTGCCAGCAGCTTAGGGGACTTTGCCAAAAACATTCAGTACTTC. Based on the CDR3 plus reference TRBV7-2 and TRBJ2-4, the full variable domain is GAGVSQSPSNKVTEKGKDVELRCDPISGHTALYWYRQSLGQGLEFLIYFQGNSAPDKSGLPSDRFSAERTGGSVSTLTIQRTQQEDSAVYLCASSLGDFAKNIQYFGAGTRLSVL.

The chain has TRBV18 and TRBJ2-7, with TRBD2 as a possible D gene (6 bases). The length of the CDR3 is 15 residues. The V gene's germline CDR1 is KGHSH and CDR2 LQKENI. Trimming left V 1 base short and J 3 bases short, with 13 bases between. CDR3 nucleotide sequence: TGTGCCAGCTCACCACGGCAGGGAGGATACTACGAGCAGTACTTC. The encoded protein is CASSPRQGGYYEQYF.

To note about this clone: Other DNA sequences in the same sample also yield this CDR3. The chain carries TRBV27 and TRBJ2-1, with TRBD2 identical over 7 bases. The CDR3 spans 16 residues. The ends lost 3 bases at V and 0 bases at J; junction bases unmatched: 5. CDR1 is MNHEY and CDR2 is SMNVEV in the germline V gene (reference sequence). The CDR3 DNA reads as TGTGCCAGCAGTTTTTCTAGCGGAAGCTCCTACAATGAGCAGTTCTTC. As protein: CASSFSSGSSYNEQFF.

The V and J genes are TRBV19 and TRBJ2-3; 10 bases align to TRBD2. The CDR3 is 14 residues long. Germline values: CDR1 LNHDA, CDR2 SQIVND (reference sequence). The junction had 8 bases not matched to a gene; V was cut back by 8 bases and J by 6 bases. In DNA form, the CDR3 reads TGTGCCAGTCAGCGGGAGGGCCTTTCGGATACGCAGTATTTT. Residues: CASQREGLSDTQYF.

The chain carries TRBV28 and TRBJ1-4, with D unclear. Trimming took 10 bases from V and 6 from J, leaving 18 bases between them. CDR1 is MDHEN, CDR2 SYDVKM, per germline. CDR3 size: 14 residues. The CDR3 DNA reads as TGTGCCATTGCCCGGGTCCCCAGAGATGAAAAACTGTTTTTT. This codes for CAIARVPRDEKLFF.

The gene calls are TRBV28 and TRBJ2-4; D perhaps matches TRBD2 (6 bases). Germline V lookup: CDR1 MDHEN, CDR2 SYDVKM. V lost 4 bases, J lost 3 bases, and 10 bases lay in between. The CDR3 is made up of 14 amino acids. The CDR3 DNA is TGTGCCAGCAGTTCCTCGGGAGTCAAAAACATTCAGTACTTC. This encodes CASSSSGVKNIQYF. The whole variable domain, remainder taken from reference TRBV28 and TRBJ2-4, is DVKVTQSSRYLVKRTGEKVFLECVQDMDHENMFWYRQDPGLGLRLIYFSYDVKMKEKGDIPEGYSVSREKKERFSLILESASTNQTSMYLCASSSSGVKNIQYFGAGTRLSVL.

The chain recombines TRBV13 with TRBJ1-2, with a tentative D call TRBD1 (6 bases). Germline V gene sequence: CDR1 PRHDT, CDR2 FYEKMQ (reference sequence). The CDR3 is 16 residues long. V was shortened by 3 bases and J by 3 bases, with 17 bases between the two germline ends. CDR3 sequence (DNA): TGTGCCAGCAGCTTCACCGCCCACAGGGAACACTATGGCTACACCTTC. It is translated as CASSFTAHREHYGYTF.

The rearrangement uses TRBV14 and TRBJ2-7; TRBD2 might be the D (5 bases). The length of the CDR3 is 16 residues. Germline V CDR1 and CDR2: SGHDN, FVKESK. V was pared by 4 bases and J by 4 bases, with 20 bases between. The CDR3 nucleotides are TGTGCCAGCAGCCGATCTCGGGATTTTGGGGAATACGAGCAGTACTTC. It translates to CASSRSRDFGEYEQYF.

The chain couples TRBV19 to TRBJ1-5, with 9 bases fitting TRBD1. This CDR3 is 14 amino acids long. Per germline, CDR1 LNHDA and CDR2 SQIVND (reference sequence). V shed 3 bases, J shed 5 bases, and the junction held 2 bases outside the gene matches. This CDR3 is CASSIGTGYQPQHF. As DNA, the CDR3 is TGTGCCAGTAGTATCGGGACAGGGTATCAGCCCCAGCATTTT.

The chain joins TRBV7-2 to TRBJ1-4; no definite D call. Trimming cost V 5 bases and J 8 bases, with 18 bases left between them. The CDR3 runs 15 residues. CDR1 and CDR2 from the germline V gene are SGHTA and FQGNSA. The CDR3 spells CASSPHLSPGEKLFF. The CDR3, as DNA: TGTGCCAGCAGCCCTCATCTGTCTCCCGGGGAAAAACTGTTTTTT.

This chain uses TRBV5-1 with TRBJ2-2, with D unresolved. Trimming removed 7 bases at V and 5 bases at J, with 6 bases between. The CDR3 extends over 11 amino acids. Germline V lookup: CDR1 SGHRS, CDR2 YFSETQ. In DNA, the CDR3 is TGCGCCAGCTCCATTACCGGGGAGCTGTTTTTT. Its protein product is CASSITGELFF.

On this clone: The same CDR3 can be traced to other DNA sequences in this sample. The J gene is TRBJ2-7, the V gene TRBV6-5; tentatively, D is TRBD2 (6 bases). The germline CDR1 and CDR2 sequences are MNHEY and SVGAGI. Trimming shortened V by 6 bases and J by 3 bases, and 9 bases separated the two germline ends. There are 12 residues in the CDR3. CDR3 DNA: TGTGCCAGCAGGGGGGACTTCTACGAGCAGTACTTC. Encoded protein: CASRGDFYEQYF.

The V and J genes are TRBV25-1 and TRBJ1-1; D remains unclear. There are 15 residues in the CDR3. Germline V CDR1 and CDR2: MGHDK, SYGVNS. Trimming removed 4 bases from V and 0 bases from J, with 12 bases in between. As DNA, the CDR3 is TGTGCCAGCAGTGTCGGGGTCGAAATGAACACTGAAGCTTTCTTT. It is translated as CASSVGVEMNTEAFF.

The chain has TRBV6-1 and TRBJ2-2; D remains unclear. The CDR3 is 14 residues long. Germline CDR1 reads MNHNS; CDR2 reads SASEGT. V was pared by 2 bases and J by 5 bases, with 9 bases between. The CDR3 sequence: CASSESTKTGELFF. In DNA form, the CDR3 reads TGTGCCAGCAGTGAAAGCACTAAAACCGGGGAGCTGTTTTTT.

V gene TRBV5-4 combines with J gene TRBJ2-3, with 9 nucleotides matching TRBD2. With V trimmed by 4 bases and J by 6 bases, 9 bases remained unmatched. Germline V CDR1 and CDR2: SGHNT, YYREEE (reference sequence). The CDR3 is made up of 15 amino acids. CDR3 sequence (DNA): TGTGCCAGCAGCAGTGTGGCTAGCGGGACGGATACGCAGTATTTT. Protein sequence: CASSSVASGTDTQYF.

The chain joins TRBV5-1 to TRBJ2-5; TRBD1 is a possible D gene (6 bases). The CDR3 extends over 15 amino acids. Germline V CDR1 and CDR2: SGHRS, YFSETQ. V shed 3 bases and J shed 0 bases, with 12 bases lying between them. As DNA, the CDR3 is TGCGCCAGCAGCTGGGGGCAGGCCCACCAAGAGACCCAGTACTTC. Encoded protein: CASSWGQAHQETQYF.

This rearrangement joins TRBV25-1 to TRBJ1-1; D not certain. Trimming stripped 3 bases from V and 4 bases from J, with 9 bases between. Germline CDR1 and CDR2: MGHDK and SYGVNS. This CDR3 region has 13 residues. Here the CDR3 reads CASSEPRGTEAFF. The CDR3 nucleotides are TGTGCCAGCAGTGAGCCCCGGGGCACTGAAGCTTTCTTT.

The chain has TRBV7-9 and TRBJ1-2; D not resolved. The CDR3 covers 15 residues. Trimming pared 5 bases from V and 3 bases from J, leaving 16 bases between. Germline V gene data show CDR1 as SEHNR and CDR2 as FQNEAQ (reference sequence). This CDR3 is CASSPRGLGDYGYTF. The CDR3, as DNA: TGTGCCAGCAGCCCCCGAGGGTTGGGTGACTATGGCTACACCTTC.

This rearrangement joins TRBV3-1 (or the pseudogene TRBV3-2) to TRBJ1-2; 7 bases fit TRBD1. The CDR3 consists of 14 residues. Trimming took 1 base from V and 7 from J; bases not matched to a gene: 6. CDR1 is LGHDT and CDR2 is YNNKEL in the germline V gene (reference sequence). The CDR3 coding sequence is TGTGCCAGCAGCCAAGTTCAGGGGGTATCTGGCTACACCTTC. As protein: CASSQVQGVSGYTF.

V usage is TRBV29-1 and J usage is TRBJ2-7; TRBD2 is a possible D gene (6 bases). Germline CDR1 is SQVTM and CDR2 is ANQGSEA. The length of the CDR3 is 12 residues. Trimming removed 4 bases from V and 0 bases from J, with 7 bases in between. The CDR3 here is CSVGGDSYEQYF. The CDR3 nucleotides are TGCAGCGTTGGCGGGGACTCCTACGAGCAGTACTTC.

V gene TRBV19 combines with J gene TRBJ2-7; 7 bases map to TRBD1. Germline V gene data show CDR1 as LNHDA and CDR2 as SQIVND (reference sequence). This CDR3 contains 13 residues. The trim removed 9 bases at V and 1 base at J, leaving 6 bases unmatched. The chain's CDR3 is CASGTATSYEQYF. CDR3 nucleotide sequence: TGTGCCAGCGGGACAGCGACATCCTACGAGCAGTACTTC.

This rearrangement joins TRBV7-2 to TRBJ2-7; TRBD2 matches 10 bases. The CDR3 sequence is 14 residues long. The germline gives CDR1 SGHTA, CDR2 FQGNSA. Trimming removed 6 bases from V and 1 base from J; junction bases left unmatched: 3. As DNA, the CDR3 is TGTGCCAGCAGAAGACTAGCGGGTTCCTACGAGCAGTACTTC. Amino acids: CASRRLAGSYEQYF.

The chain couples TRBV5-1 to TRBJ2-5; 9 bases match TRBD1. With V trimmed by 1 base and J by 5 bases, 3 bases remained unmatched. The CDR3 has 14 residues. Germline CDR1 reads SGHRS; CDR2 reads YFSETQ. In DNA, the CDR3 is TGCGCCAGCAGCTTGACAGGGGGCTCGGAGACCCAGTACTTC. Translation: CASSLTGGSETQYF.

The chain is built from TRBV27 and TRBJ1-1, with D possibly being TRBD1 (6 bases). Germline V gene lookup returns CDR1 MNHEY and CDR2 SMNVEV (reference sequence). The V and J ends lost 8 bases and 2 bases respectively, with 18 bases between them. The CDR3 length is 15 residues. The CDR3 DNA reads as TGTGCCAGCGGGGACACCGGGGCAGGAAACACTGAAGCTTTCTTT. Translation: CASGDTGAGNTEAFF.

This chain connects TRBV20-1 to TRBJ1-3; D is ambiguous. This CDR3 has 11 residues. Trimming took off 6 bases at V and 4 bases at J, with 7 bases between the two ends. Germline V gene lookup returns CDR1 DFQATT and CDR2 SNEGSKA (reference sequence). For the CDR3, the DNA is TGCAGTGCCGAGGGAGGAAACACCATATATTTT. Amino acids: CSAEGGNTIYF.

V gene TRBV19 combines with J gene TRBJ1-2; 8 positions match TRBD1. Germline CDR1 is LNHDA and CDR2 is SQIVND (reference sequence). The CDR3 has 15 amino acids. V lost 5 bases, J lost 7 bases, and 12 bases stayed unmatched. The CDR3 reads CASSGQGLYVSGYTF. The DNA of the CDR3 is TGTGCCAGTAGTGGACAGGGTCTGTACGTGAGTGGCTACACCTTC.

The V call is TRBV9, the J call TRBJ1-4; 8 nucleotides agree with TRBD1. CDR3 size: 13 residues. Germline trimming cut 5 bases from V and 7 bases from J; bases unmatched to any gene: 4. The germline V gene encodes CDR1 SGDLS and CDR2 YYNGEE. CDR3 residues: CASSRTGGEKLFF. In DNA, the CDR3 is TGTGCCAGCAGTCGAACAGGGGGTGAAAAACTGTTTTTT.

This rearrangement joins TRBV30 to TRBJ2-1, with D unresolved. Germline assignment: CDR1 GTSNPN and CDR2 SVGIG (reference sequence). The V and J ends lost 0 bases and 5 bases respectively, with 14 bases between them. This CDR3 has 15 residues. The CDR3, as DNA: TGTGCCTGGAGTGTACTTCGTTCAGCGAACAATGAGCAGTTCTTC. Residues: CAWSVLRSANNEQFF.

The chain uses TRBV28 and TRBJ1-1; D ambiguous. Trimming shortened V by 3 bases and J by 3 bases, and 11 bases separated the two germline ends. Germline CDR1 and CDR2: MDHEN and SYDVKM. The CDR3 sequence is 14 residues long. The CDR3: CASSFRVYDTEAFF. DNA of the CDR3: TGTGCCAGCAGTTTTCGGGTATATGACACTGAAGCTTTCTTT.

The chain carries TRBV5-1 and TRBJ1-1, with 7 positions matching TRBD1. This CDR3 is built from 14 residues. The germline V gene encodes CDR1 SGHRS and CDR2 YFSETQ. Losses at the gene ends were 1 base for V and 3 bases for J; bases not matched to a gene: 3. In DNA form, the CDR3 reads TGCGCCAGCAGCTTGAACAGGGGATACACTGAAGCTTTCTTT. Translation: CASSLNRGYTEAFF.

V is TRBV9 and J is TRBJ2-1; possibly TRBD1 for D (5 bases). The CDR3 is 16 residues long. V lost 0 bases to trimming and J lost 0 bases, with 10 bases between them. The V gene's germline CDR1 is SGDLS and CDR2 YYNGEE. The CDR3 bases are TGTGCCAGCAGCGTAGGGGGCAGGAGCTCCTACAATGAGCAGTTCTTC. The encoded protein is CASSVGGRSSYNEQFF.